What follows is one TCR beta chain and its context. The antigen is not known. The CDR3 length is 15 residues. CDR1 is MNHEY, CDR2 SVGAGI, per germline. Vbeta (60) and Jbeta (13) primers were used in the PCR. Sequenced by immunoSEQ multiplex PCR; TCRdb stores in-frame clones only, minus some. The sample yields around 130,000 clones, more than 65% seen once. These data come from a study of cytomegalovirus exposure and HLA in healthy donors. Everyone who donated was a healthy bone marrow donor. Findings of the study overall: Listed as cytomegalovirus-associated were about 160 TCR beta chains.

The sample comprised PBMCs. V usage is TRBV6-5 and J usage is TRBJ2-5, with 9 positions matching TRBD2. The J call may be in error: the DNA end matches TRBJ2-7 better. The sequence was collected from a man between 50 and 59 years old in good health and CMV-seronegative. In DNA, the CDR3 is TGTGCCAGCAGTTCCGGGGCTAGCGGGGATGTCGAGCAGTACTTC. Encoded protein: CASSSGASGDVEQYF.